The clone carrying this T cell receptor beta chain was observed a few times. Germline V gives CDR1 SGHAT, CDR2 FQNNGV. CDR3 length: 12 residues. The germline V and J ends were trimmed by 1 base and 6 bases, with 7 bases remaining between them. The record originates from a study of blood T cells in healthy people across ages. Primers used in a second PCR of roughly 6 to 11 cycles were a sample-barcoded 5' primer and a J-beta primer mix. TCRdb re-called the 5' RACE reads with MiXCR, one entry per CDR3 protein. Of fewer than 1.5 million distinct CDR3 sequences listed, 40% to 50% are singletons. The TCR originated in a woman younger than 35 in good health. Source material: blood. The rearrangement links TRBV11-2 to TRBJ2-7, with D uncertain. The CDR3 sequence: CASSLGPLEQYF. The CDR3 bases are TGTGCCAGCAGCTTAGGGCCCCTCGAGCAGTACTTC.